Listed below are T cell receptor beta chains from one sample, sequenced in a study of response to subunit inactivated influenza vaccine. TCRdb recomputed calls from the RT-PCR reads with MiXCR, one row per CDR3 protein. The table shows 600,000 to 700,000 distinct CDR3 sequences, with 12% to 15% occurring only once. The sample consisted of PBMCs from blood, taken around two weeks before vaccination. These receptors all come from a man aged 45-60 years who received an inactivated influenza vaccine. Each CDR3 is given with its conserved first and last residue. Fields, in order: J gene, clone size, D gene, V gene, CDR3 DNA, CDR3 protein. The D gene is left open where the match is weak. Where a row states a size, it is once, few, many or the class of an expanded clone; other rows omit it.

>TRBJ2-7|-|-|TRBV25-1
TGTGCCAGCAGTGAGTTGGGATACGAGCAGTACTTC
CASSELGYEQYF
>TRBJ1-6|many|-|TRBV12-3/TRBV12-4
TGTGCCAGCAGTTTAGGGACAGCAAATTCACCCCTCCACTTT
CASSLGTANSPLHF
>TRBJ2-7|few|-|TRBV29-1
TGCAGCGTGGTGGACGGGAGAGGTGCCTACGAGCAGTACTTC
CSVVDGRGAYEQYF
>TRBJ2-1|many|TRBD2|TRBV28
TGTGCCAGCAGATCCGGGACTAGCGGGAGCTACAATGAGCAGTTCTTC
CASRSGTSGSYNEQFF
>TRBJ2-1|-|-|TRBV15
TGTGCCACCACCGATTTGGGCCGGCGTAATGAGCAGTTCTTC
CATTDLGRRNEQFF
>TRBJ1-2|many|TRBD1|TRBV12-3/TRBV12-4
TGTGCCAGCAGTTTTGGGCCCCTTGGACAGGACTATGGCTACACCTTC
CASSFGPLGQDYGYTF
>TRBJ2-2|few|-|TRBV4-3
TGCGCCAGCAGCCAAGAGCGAGGGGGCACCGGGGAGCTGTTTTTT
CASSQERGGTGELFF
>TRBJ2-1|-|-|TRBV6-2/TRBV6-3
TGTGCCAGCAGTCCAGGGTTCTACAATGAGCAGTTCTTC
CASSPGFYNEQFF
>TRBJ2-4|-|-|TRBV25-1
TGTGCCAGCAGCGGAGGCGGGGCACAAGCCAAAAACATTCAGTACTTC
CASSGGGAQAKNIQYF
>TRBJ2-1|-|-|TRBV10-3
TGTGCCATCAGCGAGGGCAGAAACCCCTTCAATGAGCAGTTCTTC
CAISEGRNPFNEQFF
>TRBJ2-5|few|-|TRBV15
TGTGCCACCAGCAGAGATCGGGGTGGAGAGACCCAGTACTTC
CATSRDRGGETQYF
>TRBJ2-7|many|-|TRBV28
TGTGCCAGCAGACCAGGGTATGGGACACCTTCCTACGAGCAGTACTTC
CASRPGYGTPSYEQYF
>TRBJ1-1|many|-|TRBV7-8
TGTGCCAGCAGCTTAACCAGGGGCTCTGAAGCTTTCTTT
CASSLTRGSEAFF
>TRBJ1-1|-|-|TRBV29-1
TGCAGCACCTCAACTGACCGGGTAGCTTTCTTT
CSTSTDRVAFF
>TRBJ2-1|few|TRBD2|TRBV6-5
TGTGCCAGCAGTTACTCGATTGGGACTAGAGTAAATGAGCAGTTCTTC
CASSYSIGTRVNEQFF
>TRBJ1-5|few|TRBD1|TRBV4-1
TGCGCCAGCAGCCAAGATCAGGGGGTTCGTCAGCCCCAGCATTTT
CASSQDQGVRQPQHF
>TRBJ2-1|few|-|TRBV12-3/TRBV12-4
TGTGCCAGCAGTTTTCAAGATCTTCGGCGGGACCTGGACAATGAGCAGTTCTTC
CASSFQDLRRDLDNEQFF
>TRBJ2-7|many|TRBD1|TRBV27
TGTGCCAGCAGCCTTACAGGGGACTACGAGCAGTACTTC
CASSLTGDYEQYF
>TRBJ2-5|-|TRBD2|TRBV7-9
TGTGCCAGCAGCTCACTAGCGGGAGGGCCGGGGAGTGAGACCCAGTACTTC
CASSSLAGGPGSETQYF